Listed below are T cell receptor beta chains from one sample, sequenced in a study of T cells in Graves' hyperthyroidism and ophthalmopathy. TCRdb used MiXCR to reprocess the multiplex PCR reads, holding one entry per CDR3 protein. The repertoire includes about 380,000 distinct CDR3 sequences, around 18% of them detected once, and over 35% sits in the top ten. Source material: blood. The receptors come from a man aged 18 to 29 with Graves' ophthalmopathy. Each CDR3 is given without its conserved first and last residue.

v_gene	CDR3aa
TRBV16	ASSQVLPTGELF
TRBV6-2/TRBV6-3	ASPDRGQYEQY
TRBV28	ASSFRRGRGGNTIY
TRBV28	ASSFDYEQY
TRBV6-1	ASSAEDRDNEQF
TRBV10-3	AISESEAGRADTQY
TRBV5-1	ASSRRTGQGVTDTQY
TRBV10-3	AISGRENTEAF
TRBV7-9	ASSSGQGHETQY
TRBV2	ASSPQPGIYYGYT
TRBV13	ASSPTPRAGDEQY
TRBV4-1	ASSQGLHTNYGYT
TRBV7-2	ASSLSEAGRAYEQY
TRBV12-3/TRBV12-4	ASSHGLAGESSYNEQF
TRBV7-8	ASTKRISGVDGYT
TRBV28	ASSGAGHRDEQY
TRBV7-2	ASSLNWSGTEAF
TRBV5-1	ASSLDSGGQPQH
TRBV14	ASSQNRGRANSYEQY
TRBV6-1	ASSAGGLGANYGYT
TRBV11-2	ASTSRGNEQY
TRBV5-1	ASHNPGPNEETQY
TRBV4-1	ASSRKEARQETQY
TRBV28	ASSLRTGGIQPQH
TRBV6-5	ASSFNSGGGADTQY
TRBV5-1	ASSPPGQGEVAGYT
TRBV7-9	ASSLETSGSYT
TRBV7-9	AVEGREGQY
TRBV12-3/TRBV12-4	ASSQGGESNQPQH
TRBV27	ASSRLADTQY
TRBV29-1	SVTGSGNTIY
TRBV14	ASSRRGAGQETQY
TRBV20-1	SAMSPRVYTEAF
TRBV12-3/TRBV12-4	ASSLDTSNQPQH
TRBV19	ASSIDRGNYGYT
TRBV10-3	ASRTSHETQY
TRBV2	ASGPSGGDETQY
TRBV5-1	ASSFSTVTEAF
TRBV15	ATSSHRGLWEQF
TRBV3-1	ASKGGDTQY
TRBV28	ASSLPSSGHNSYEQY
TRBV5-1	ASSFDSDYGYT
TRBV4-1	ASSPGVRNTEAF